This TCR beta chain was profiled in a study of T-cell reconstitution after alpha-beta-depleted transplantation in children. This clonotype was found a few times. This CDR3 spans 16 amino acids. The V gene's germline CDR1 is MNHEY and CDR2 SVGEGT. J was trimmed by 6 bases and V by 4 bases; bases with no gene match: 14. It was with unique molecular identifiers that the TCRbeta library was prepared. TCRdb reprocessed the PCR reads via MiXCR and lists one record per CDR3 protein. The sample has hundreds of thousands of distinct CDR3 sequences, around an eighth seen once. The chain uses TRBV6-2 or TRBV6-3 and TRBJ2-7; 8 nucleotides agree with TRBD2. The sequences come from PBMCs from the stem cell graft donor, collected from the stem cell graft. The clonotype comes from a human donor who donated a stem cell graft to a child with combined immunodeficiency. This chain's CDR3 is CASSSFFSGTTGEQYF. Written as DNA, the CDR3 is TGTGCCAGCAGTTCCTTCTTTAGCGGGACAACGGGCGAGCAGTACTTC.